This paragraph covers one T cell receptor beta chain sequence. Method: immunoSEQ multiplex PCR; TCRdb's copy keeps in-frame clones and lacks some. The sample shows 270,000 or so clones, around 90% of them seen only once. These data are taken from a study of blood T cell repertoires in COVID-19. This TCR was sampled from a woman in her sixties with COVID-19, enrolled during active disease. The sequencing sample was made of peripheral blood.

Here the CDR3 reads CASSPRDRNTEAFF. In DNA, the CDR3 is TGTGCCAGCAGCCCAAGAGACAGGAACACTGAAGCTTTCTTT. The chain is built from TRBV3-1 (or the pseudogene TRBV3-2) and TRBJ1-1, with D possibly matching TRBD1 (5 bases). The CDR3 covers 14 residues. The germline V gene has CDR1 LGHDT and CDR2 YNNKEL (reference sequence). Trimming stripped 4 bases from V and 1 base from J, with 10 bases between.